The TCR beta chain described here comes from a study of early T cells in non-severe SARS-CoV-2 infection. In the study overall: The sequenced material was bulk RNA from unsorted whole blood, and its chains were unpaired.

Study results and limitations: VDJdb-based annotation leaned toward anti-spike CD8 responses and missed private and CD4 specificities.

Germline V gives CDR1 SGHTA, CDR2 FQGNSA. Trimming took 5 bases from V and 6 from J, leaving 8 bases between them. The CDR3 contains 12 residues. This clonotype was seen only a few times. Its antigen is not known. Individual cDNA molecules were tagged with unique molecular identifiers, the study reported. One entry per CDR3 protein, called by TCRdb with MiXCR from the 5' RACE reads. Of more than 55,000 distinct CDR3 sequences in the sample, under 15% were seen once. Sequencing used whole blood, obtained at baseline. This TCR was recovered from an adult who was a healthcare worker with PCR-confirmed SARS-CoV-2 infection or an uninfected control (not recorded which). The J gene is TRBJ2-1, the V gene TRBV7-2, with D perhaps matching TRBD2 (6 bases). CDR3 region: CASSPTSNEQFF. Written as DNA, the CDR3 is TGTGCCAGCAGCCCGACTAGCAATGAGCAGTTCTTC.